Shown below are 2 T cell receptor beta chains from a single sample sequenced in a study of T cells in Graves' hyperthyroidism and ophthalmopathy. Researchers took RNA transcripts and amplified the TCR beta CDR3 regions from them. The primer set for the first-round RT-PCR of the TCR CDR3 was HTBI. MiXCR, applied by TCRdb to the multiplex PCR reads, yields one record per CDR3 protein. Among fewer than 450,000 distinct CDR3 sequences listed, about 18% were seen once. The source material was blood. The receptors here all came from a woman aged 25 to 39 with Graves' hyperthyroidism that later progressed to Graves' ophthalmopathy.

This clonotype was seen at least ten times. The chain uses TRBV6-1 and TRBJ1-2; maybe TRBD1 (5 bases). There are 16 residues in the CDR3. From germline, CDR1 is MNHNS and CDR2 SASEGT. The V end lost 6 bases, the J end lost 0 bases, and 17 bases lay between the germline ends. The CDR3 sequence is CASRKPGTTANYGYTF. CDR3 nucleotide sequence: TGTGCCAGCAGGAAGCCCGGGACGACTGCTAACTATGGCTACACCTTC.

CDR3 DNA sequence: TGTGCCAGCAGTTACAATTCAAGAAATGAGCAGTTCTTC. The encoded protein is CASSYNSRNEQFF. The chain couples TRBV6-2 or TRBV6-3 to TRBJ2-1; D ambiguous. V gave up 2 bases and J gave up 7 bases, with 9 bases separating them. The V gene's germline CDR1 is MNHEY and CDR2 SVGEGT. This CDR3 region has 13 residues.